These T cell receptor beta chains were read from a single sample in a study of blood T cell repertoires in COVID-19. TCRdb keeps only in-frame clones here, not all; method: immunoSEQ multiplex PCR. The data show about 34,000 clones, 85% seen once. Sequenced material: peripheral blood. These TCRs come from a human donor with acute or convalescent COVID-19. The donor label of this sample is uncertain. Each CDR3 is given with its conserved first and last residue. A D gene is named only where the DNA matches it firmly. Some rows mark clone size as missing; the rest say once, few, many or name a class of expanded clone.

>TRBV3-1/TRBV3-2|NA|NA|TRBJ2-7
TGTGCCAGCAGCCCCCAACAGACAAGCTACGAGCAGTACTTC
CASSPQQTSYEQYF
>TRBV5-4|NA|NA|TRBJ1-4
TGTGCCAGCAGCTTGGCTACAACTAATGAAAAACTGTTTTTT
CASSLATTNEKLFF
>TRBV7-9|NA|NA|TRBJ2-2
TGTGCCAGCAGCTTAGCCCTAGCTGGGACCGGGGAGCTGTTTTTT
CASSLALAGTGELFF
>TRBV7-2|few|NA|TRBJ2-7
TGTGCCAGCAGCTCCTTTCCGGGTCTTGAGCAGTACTTC
CASSSFPGLEQYF
>TRBV18|NA|TRBD1|TRBJ1-6
TGTGCCAGCTCACCCCTGGACAGGGAACCCTATAATTCACCCCTCCACTTT
CASSPLDREPYNSPLHF
>TRBV12-3/TRBV12-4|NA|NA|TRBJ1-2
TGTGCCAGCAGTGAGAACTATGGCTACACCTTC
CASSENYGYTF
>TRBV29-1|NA|TRBD1|TRBJ1-1
TGCAGCGTTGCCTGGGGGACAGGTGAAGCTTTCTTT
CSVAWGTGEAFF
>TRBV7-2|NA|NA|TRBJ2-7
TGTGCCAGCAGCTTATGGGAGCGCAGCTCCTACGAGCAGTACTTC
CASSLWERSSYEQYF
>TRBV5-8|NA|NA|TRBJ1-1
TGTGCCAGCAGCCGGGGGTCATCCTCCTTTGAAGCTTTCTTT
CASSRGSSSFEAFF
>TRBV7-9|NA|NA|TRBJ1-4
TGTGCCAGCAGCTTAGATCGGGGTGACGAAAAACTGTTTTTT
CASSLDRGDEKLFF
>TRBV4-3|NA|NA|TRBJ1-2
TGCGCCAGCAGCCAAGATAGGACAGACTTGGGCTACACCTTC
CASSQDRTDLGYTF
>TRBV7-8|NA|TRBD1|TRBJ2-2
TGTGCCAGCAGCTCAAAGGACCCCGGGACAGGGTCCGGGGAGCTGTTTTTT
CASSSKDPGTGSGELFF
>TRBV14|NA|TRBD2|TRBJ2-5
TGTGCCAGCAGCCAAGATTGGGGGACTACCCTCATCCAGTACTTC
CASSQDWGTTLIQYF
>TRBV7-2|NA|TRBD1|TRBJ1-2
TGTGCCAGCACCAGCCGCCCTGACGGGACAGCTGGCTACACCTTC
CASTSRPDGTAGYTF
>TRBV19|NA|NA|TRBJ1-5
TGTGCCAGTAGTATAAGGGGAAATCAGCCCCAGCATTTT
CASSIRGNQPQHF
>TRBV4-3|NA|NA|TRBJ2-5
TGCGCCAGCAGCCCCAGTGGGGGGTCAGAGACCCAGTACTTC
CASSPSGGSETQYF
>TRBV15|NA|TRBD1|TRBJ1-2
TGTGCCACCAGCAGAGAAAAGACAGGGACCACACATGGCTACACCTTC
CATSREKTGTTHGYTF
>TRBV5-1|NA|TRBD2|TRBJ2-5
TGCGCCAGCAGCGGTGGACTAGCGACTGAAGAGACCCAGTACTTC
CASSGGLATEETQYF
>TRBV12-3/TRBV12-4|NA|NA|TRBJ1-2
TGTGCCAGCAGTGAGCTAGTCGCCTATGGCTACACCTTC
CASSELVAYGYTF
>TRBV19|once|TRBD1|TRBJ1-2
TGTGCCAGTATCTCGGAGGGACAGGGACCGACTAACTATGGCTACACCTTC
CASISEGQGPTNYGYTF
>TRBV9|NA|TRBD2|TRBJ2-6
TGTGCCAGCAGCGCGGGCGAACTAGCGGGGGTGCGAGTGGCCAACGTCCTGACTTTC
CASSAGELAGVRVANVLTF
>TRBV9|NA|NA|TRBJ1-4
TGTGCCAGCAGCGCTCGGGACACAATGGGAAAACTGTTTTTT
CASSARDTMGKLFF
>TRBV7-3|NA|TRBD1|TRBJ1-2
TGTGCCAGCAGCTTAACGGGACAGGAAAGCTATGGCTACACCTTC
CASSLTGQESYGYTF
>TRBV4-3|NA|TRBD1|TRBJ2-2
TGCGCCAGCAGCGGGGGACAGGGGGCGTACGGGGAGCTGTTTTTT
CASSGGQGAYGELFF
>TRBV9|few|NA|TRBJ2-7
TGTGCCAGCAGCCCTCCCGGGAGCCACTACGAGCAGTACTTC
CASSPPGSHYEQYF
>TRBV21-1|NA|NA|TRBJ2-4
TGTGCCAGCAGAGGCCGACAGTTCAAAAACATTCAGTACTTC
CASRGRQFKNIQYF
>TRBV11-3|NA|NA|TRBJ2-7
TGTGCCAGCAGCTTACCCCTCTACGAGCAGTACTTC
CASSLPLYEQYF
>TRBV29-1|NA|NA|TRBJ1-2
TGCAGCGCCCAAGGGGCCGTGGGCAGAGACTATGGCTACACCTTC
CSAQGAVGRDYGYTF
>TRBV9|NA|NA|TRBJ2-3
TGTGCCAGCAGCGTATCGGGATTTTCAGATACGCAGTATTTT
CASSVSGFSDTQYF